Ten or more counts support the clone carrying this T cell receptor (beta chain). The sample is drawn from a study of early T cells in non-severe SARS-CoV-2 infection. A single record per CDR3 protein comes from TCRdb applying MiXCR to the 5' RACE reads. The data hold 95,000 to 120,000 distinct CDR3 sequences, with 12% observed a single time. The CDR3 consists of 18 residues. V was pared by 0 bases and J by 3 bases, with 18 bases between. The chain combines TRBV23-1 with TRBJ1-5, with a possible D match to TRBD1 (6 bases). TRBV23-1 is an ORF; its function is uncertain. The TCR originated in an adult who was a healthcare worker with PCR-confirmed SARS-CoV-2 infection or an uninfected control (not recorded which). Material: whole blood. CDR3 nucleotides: TGCGCCAGCAGTCAATCGGACAGTATTCCTAATTCCAATCAGCCCCAGCATTTT. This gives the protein CASSQSDSIPNSNQPQHF.